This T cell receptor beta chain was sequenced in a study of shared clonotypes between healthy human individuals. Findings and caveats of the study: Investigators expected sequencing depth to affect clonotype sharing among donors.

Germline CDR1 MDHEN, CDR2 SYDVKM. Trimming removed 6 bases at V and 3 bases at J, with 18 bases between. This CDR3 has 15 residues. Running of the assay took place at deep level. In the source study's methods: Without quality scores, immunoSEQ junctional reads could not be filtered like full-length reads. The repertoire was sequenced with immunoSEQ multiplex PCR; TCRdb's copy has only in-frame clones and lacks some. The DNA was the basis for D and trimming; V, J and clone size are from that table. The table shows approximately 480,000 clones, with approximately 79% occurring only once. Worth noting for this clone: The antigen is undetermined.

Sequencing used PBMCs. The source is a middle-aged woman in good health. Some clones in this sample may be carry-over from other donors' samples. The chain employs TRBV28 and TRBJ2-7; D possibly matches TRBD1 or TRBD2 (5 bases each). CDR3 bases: TGTGCCAGCAGCCCGGGGCTCCCTTTTGTCTACGAGCAGTACTTC. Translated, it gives CASSPGLPFVYEQYF.